These T cell receptor beta chains were read from a single sample in a study of control samples from healthy donors and cancer patients. The repertoire was sequenced with immunoSEQ multiplex PCR; TCRdb's copy has only in-frame clones and lacks some. The sample yields around 71,000 clones, roughly nine tenths seen once. Sequenced material: PBMCs. The receptors here all came from a woman aged 50 to 65 with colorectal cancer. Both conserved end residues are part of each CDR3. The D gene is left open where the match is weak. Expanded clones get a size class; other rows say once, few or many, or leave the size out.

D,J,size,V,DNA,CDR3
NA,TRBJ1-1,NA,TRBV3-1/TRBV3-2,TGTGCCAGCAGCCAAGGGCCGGGCAGAGGTGAAGCTTTCTTT,CASSQGPGRGEAFF
NA,TRBJ2-1,NA,TRBV5-6,TGTGCCAGCAGCCCATCGAGGACTATCGATGAGCAGTTCTTC,CASSPSRTIDEQFF
NA,TRBJ2-7,NA,TRBV5-6,TGTGCCAGCAGCTTGGGACAGGCAGGCGAGCAGTACTTC,CASSLGQAGEQYF
NA,TRBJ2-7,NA,TRBV7-9,TGTGCCAGCAGCTTTGGGTCCTACGAGCAGTACTTC,CASSFGSYEQYF
NA,TRBJ1-1,NA,TRBV11-1,TGTGCCAGCAGCGGAGGCATATGGACTGAAGCTTTCTTT,CASSGGIWTEAFF
NA,TRBJ2-3,NA,TRBV2,TGTGCCAGCAGTGTCCGGGACACAGATACGCAGTATTTT,CASSVRDTDTQYF
NA,TRBJ2-3,NA,TRBV9,TGTGCCAGCAGCGCTATGTCGGGGCCAGATACGCAGTATTTT,CASSAMSGPDTQYF
NA,TRBJ1-1,NA,TRBV9,TGTGCCAGCAGCGTACAGGTGAACACTGAAGCTTTCTTT,CASSVQVNTEAFF
TRBD1,TRBJ1-4,NA,TRBV2,TGTGCCAGCAGATACAAGTTCCGGGACAGCGAAAAACTGTTTTTT,CASRYKFRDSEKLFF
NA,TRBJ1-4,NA,TRBV7-9,TGTGCCAGCAGCTGGGGGGCCGGAGGGGAAAAACTGTTTTTT,CASSWGAGGEKLFF
TRBD1,TRBJ1-1,medium-sized,TRBV4-2,TGTGCCAGCAGCCCCAAGGTGGGTAAGTGGGACAGTGCGAACACTGAAGCTTTCTTT,CASSPKVGKWDSANTEAFF